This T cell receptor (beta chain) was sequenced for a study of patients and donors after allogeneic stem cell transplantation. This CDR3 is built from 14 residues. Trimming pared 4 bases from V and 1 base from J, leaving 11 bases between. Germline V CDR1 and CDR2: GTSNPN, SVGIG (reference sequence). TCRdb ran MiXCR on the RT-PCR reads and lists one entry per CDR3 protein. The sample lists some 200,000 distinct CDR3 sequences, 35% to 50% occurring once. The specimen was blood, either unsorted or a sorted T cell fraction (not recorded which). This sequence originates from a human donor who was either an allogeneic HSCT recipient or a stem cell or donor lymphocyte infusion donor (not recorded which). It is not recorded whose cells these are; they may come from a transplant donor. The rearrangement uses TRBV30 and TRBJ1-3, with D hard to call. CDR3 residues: CAWTGRISGNTIYF. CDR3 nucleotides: TGTGCCTGGACCGGACGGATATCTGGAAACACCATATATTTT.